This TCR beta chain was captured by sequencing in a study of cytomegalovirus exposure and HLA in healthy donors (dated by TCRdb to about 2017). Notes on the research overall: In an earlier analysis of about 560 of the donors, 276 Gb of sequence data and 90 million to 120 million unique TCR beta sequences from about 190 million T cells were reported. Genome-wide SNP genotypes for about three fifths of the roughly 670 donors were used in a later genetic analysis, which treated that subset as a discovery cohort. The number of typed donors differed by locus: roughly 629-630 for A, B, C, DRB1 and DQB1; approximately 520 for DQA1; 606 for DPA1; and roughly 450 for DPB1. Donor age, sex, ethnicity and CMV serostatus were compiled together with the repertoire data. Rather than using new phenotypic data, the later analysis identified candidate immune exposures from TCR beta sequences and from how often those sequences occurred across donors. Across roughly 420 genotyped donors of the cohort, an average of about 200,000 unique TCR beta nucleotide sequences per donor were sequenced, and roughly 18% of those sequences were non-productive. Roughly 320 gigabases of sequencing data and around 85 million unique TCR sequences made up an early release that covered around 640 HLA-typed donors. In an earlier analysis of a few hundred of the donors, high-throughput TCR beta sequencing was used to judge whether each TCR beta V gene segment behaved as functional or pseudogenic. The study aimed to test whether signatures of past pathogen exposure could be identified by cataloging public T cell receptors. Besides the first cohort of hundreds of subjects, a separate validation cohort made up of about 120 different subjects was used. Class I and class II HLA loci were covered by the typing at four-digit resolution. Roughly 5 DR-DQ haplotypes were handled as single units for association and clustering because linkage in the cohort was strong. Every repertoire in the discovery cohort had been generated on one and the same sequencing platform. The study profiled the T cell repertoires of 500 to 800 subjects by immunosequencing and related them to cytomegalovirus serostatus. The genetic ancestry cluster associated with self-reported Caucasian donors included 80% to 90% of the approximately 410 genotyped donors. A later analysis re-examined previously published TCR beta repertoires from about 700 donors and added high-resolution HLA genotyping to investigate patterns of TCR occurrence. To predict cytomegalovirus infection status, the study brought together high-throughput TCR immunosequencing, statistical association of individual TCRs with disease status, and machine learning.

There are 15 amino acids in the CDR3, from cysteine to phenylalanine inclusive. CDR3 DNA is the only sequence kept; it has 45 bases, read in frame from the first base. CDR1 and CDR2 were assigned from the germline V gene as SGDLS and YYNGEE. The germline ends are 7 bases apart after V is trimmed by 0 bases and J by 0 bases. This clone was seen a few times. Its recognized antigen is unknown. Base qualities are missing; no much larger clone stands one base away. Library preparation used the immunoSEQ multiplex PCR assay. A mixture of 60 forward primers for TCR Vbeta segments and 13 reverse primers for TCR Jbeta segments was used in the multiplex PCR. Amplification of the CDR3 region of rearranged TCR beta genes was performed with a multiplex PCR assay on genomic DNA. The Illumina HiSeq System was used to sequence the amplified TCR beta libraries as 87-base-pair reads. The paper's data handling went like this. In a later analysis, some 80 million unique TCR beta chains were counted across the roughly 670 repertoires, and approximately 11 million of these chains were shared by at least two donors. To remove PCR and sequencing errors, raw reads were error-corrected and collapsed into unique sequences using a nearest-neighbor algorithm that merged closely related sequences. Alignment of CDR3 sequences to IMGT reference sequences was used to assign V, D and J gene segments. Each retained sequence needed at least a six-nucleotide match to both a V gene segment and a J gene segment. Rearrangements were called productive when the CDR3 lacked stop codons and stayed in frame with V and J; all others were non-productive. CDR3 was defined by IMGT convention, running from the second conserved V-encoded cysteine to the conserved J-encoded phenylalanine. The earlier analysis of about 570 of the donors excluded any sequence lacking an unambiguous match to a single V gene segment. An earlier analysis of around 600 of the donors classified V segments as functional when productive rearrangements were above 56.7% and as segregating when the standard deviation between donors was above 5%. A statistical classification framework was built to diagnose cytomegalovirus status from the catalog of TCR beta chain sequences. V and J gene assignment, in a later analysis, came from comparing TCR nucleotide sequences with IMGT/GENE-DB human TR gene sequences. Using the TCRdist pipeline, a later analysis assigned CDR3 sequences along with most-parsimonious VDJ recombination scenarios. In a later analysis, every TCR beta chain was defined by the combination of its CDR3 amino acid sequence and its V-gene family, and reads without a unique V-gene family were dropped. To address suspected cross-contamination and a sequencing artifact, a later analysis removed some 620 highly shared, low-generation-probability nucleotide sequences. For each public chain, a later analysis derived a clonal expansion index from normalized ranks of inferred template counts within each repertoire. In a later analysis, generation probabilities were computed using a VDJ recombination model fitted to out-of-frame rearrangements, and the results were checked against IGoR. A later analysis scored TCR-TCR, TCR-HLA and TCR-CMV co-occurrence with hypergeometric tests, applying a repertoire-size bias correction to TCR pairs. To estimate false discovery rates, a later analysis permuted the HLA or CMV assignments 20 times. In a later analysis, co-occurring TCRs were grouped using DBSCAN, and TCRdist sequence similarity was added for clustering within HLA-allele-positive subsets. Repertoires with fewer than 30,000 or more than 120,000 public chains were left out of co-occurrence clustering, as were about 5 repertoires with anomalous nucleotide sharing. Held by TCRdb, this immuneACCESS table contains in-frame sequences only and omits some clones. Under half of the omission traces to an unresolved V gene where checked; the cause of the rest is unknown. That table is the source of V, J and clone size, and D and trimming were worked out from the DNA. In this sample the table shows about 77,000 clones, about four fifths of which occur a single time. The biggest ten clones account for around 3.7% of the sample.

General conclusions and limits of the study: Presence/absence analyses assumed roughly uniform sequencing depth across donors, an assumption that may not hold. A later analysis found that most CMV-associated TCR beta chains appeared HLA-restricted, with HLA associations seemingly driven largely by CMV exposure. A later analysis reported that several top co-occurrence clusters appeared linked to parvovirus B19, influenza, CMV and Epstein-Barr virus. Specific HLA alleles were associated with roughly 16,000 TCR beta sequences at a false discovery rate of 0.05 in a later analysis. The earlier analysis of nearly 600 of the donors excluded some 16 rarely observed V segments, including chromosome 9 orphons, because counts were too low. The classifier was reported to diagnose cytomegalovirus status with high specificity and sensitivity in both the original and validation cohorts. A cluster of highly shared sequence variants was judged likely to be a technical artifact of the sequencing pipeline. In a later genetic analysis, fewer N-insertions in productive TCRs were reported among donors in an Asian-associated ancestry cluster than the approximately 710-donor mean. While some public TCRs were present in many individuals, most TCR sequences turned up only very rarely across donors. Assigning TCR associations to individual alleles was difficult when HLA alleles, especially DR and DQ, strongly co-occurred. A few of the identified cytomegalovirus-associated TCR beta chains were confirmed in vitro to be specific for cytomegalovirus antigens. For the cohort, immune exposure information was limited to CMV serostatus. Broadly in line with IMGT annotations, most TCR beta V segments showed up in productive rearrangements about 87% or about 30% of the time in an earlier analysis of 450 to 600 of the donors. In a later analysis, TCR association rates were found to vary across HLA loci, with the most associated TCRs seen for DRB1 alleles and the fewest for HLA-C alleles. It was suggested by the authors that the approach could potentially be generalized to other disease states and immunological phenotypes. Because HLA typing was unavailable for some donors at each locus, only the typed subset was used in association tests. The 87-base-pair reads could not distinguish some IMGT-functional V segments, including TRBV6-2 and TRBV6-3, so those segments were excluded. Linkage disequilibrium might explain the correlated functional status among segregating V segments, but an unknown experimental factor could not be ruled out. Only TCR beta chains were sequenced in this cohort, and the absence of alpha or paired-chain data limited detectable features. In a later genetic analysis, a missense DCLRE1C variant was associated with V-gene and J-gene trimming of TCR beta chains, and the association was replicated in an independent cohort. The study listed 150 to 200 TCR beta chains as associated with cytomegalovirus. A further reported finding was that TCR beta sequences accurately predicted the HLA-A and HLA-B alleles for most subjects in the first cohort. In a later analysis, HLA-associated TCR beta chains showed more clonal expansion and lower generation probabilities than non-associated chains that were equally common.

The cohort was made up of 666 healthy bone marrow donors. All cohort members were sampled while nominally healthy, although unrecorded immune exposures were likely present. The donor tested CMV seronegative, placing the donor among the 350 to 400 seronegative members of the cohort. Every donor gave a peripheral blood sample, and the peripheral blood mononuclear cells from that sample were used for TCR beta sequencing. Genomic DNA extraction from the blood cell samples was performed with the Qiagen DNeasy Blood Extraction Kit. The sequenced material came from PBMCs. The sequence is built from TRBV9 and TRBJ1-3, with no D gene named confidently. The clonotype was recovered from a man aged 40-55 years in good health and CMV-seronegative. The sequenced DNA: TGTGCCAGCAGCGTAGGAGGCAGCTCTGGAAACACCATATATTTT. Its product reads: CASSVGGSSGNTIYF.